The 9 T cell receptor beta chains presented below share a single source sample, sequenced in a study of blood T cell repertoires in COVID-19 (dated by TCRdb to the early 2020s). Library preparation used the immunoSEQ multiplex PCR assay. Not all clones reach the TCRdb copy of this immuneACCESS table, which keeps in-frame sequences only. Checked studies attribute under half of the gap to unresolved V genes and leave the rest unexplained. This sample is represented by around 300,000 clones; 70% to 90% of them were singletons. The top ten hold 2.1% of the sample. Sequencing was performed on peripheral blood. These receptors came from a woman aged 30 to 39 who had recovered from COVID-19.

V usage is TRBV24-1 and J usage is TRBJ2-1, with a tentative D call TRBD2 (6 bases). Trimming shortened V by 3 bases and J by 1 base, and 12 bases separated the two germline ends. The CDR3 has 16 amino acids. Germline CDR1 is KGHDR and CDR2 is SFDVKD. The CDR3 bases are TGTGCCACCAGTGATGGCAGGAGGGGATCCTACAATGAGCAGTTCTTC. It translates to CATSDGRRGSYNEQFF.

The rearrangement joins TRBV6-5 to TRBJ2-2, with 11 bases that match TRBD1. CDR1 and CDR2 (germline): MNHEY, SVGAGI. The junction had 8 bases not matched to a gene; V was cut back by 7 bases and J by 7 bases. CDR3 length equals 15 residues. This chain's CDR3 is CASIRTGGAGGELFF. CDR3 nucleotides: TGTGCCAGCATTCGGACAGGGGGCGCGGGCGGGGAGCTGTTTTTT.

The chain combines TRBV5-1 with TRBJ2-3, with D perhaps matching TRBD2 (6 bases). The germline V and J ends were trimmed by 3 bases and 0 bases, with 11 bases remaining between them. CDR3 length: 15 amino acids. The V gene's germline CDR1 is SGHRS and CDR2 YFSETQ. Here the CDR3 reads CASSSGSGSTDTQYF. CDR3 nucleotides: TGCGCCAGCAGCTCTGGGAGCGGGAGCACAGATACGCAGTATTTT.

Comment on this clone: The same CDR3 arises from other DNA sequences in this sample as well. The V gene is TRBV6-5, the J gene TRBJ2-7, with 11 bases aligning to TRBD2. Germline lookup yields CDR1 MNHEY and CDR2 SVGAGI. This CDR3 has 14 amino acids. Trimming took 6 bases from V and 2 from J; bases not matched to a gene: 3. The CDR3 bases are TGTGCCAGCAGCCGACTAGCGGGGACCTACGAGCAGTACTTC. Its protein product is CASSRLAGTYEQYF.

This chain joins TRBV5-6 and TRBJ2-3; 9 bases align to TRBD2. Germline V gene lookup returns CDR1 SGHDT and CDR2 YYEEEE. V gave up 0 bases and J gave up 5 bases; unmatched junction bases: 4. This CDR3 is 15 amino acids long. CDR3 sequence reads: CASSLVGSGGDTQYF. Here the CDR3 DNA reads TGTGCCAGCAGCTTGGTTGGTAGCGGGGGAGATACGCAGTATTTT.

This sequence joins TRBV2 and TRBJ1-5, with a possible D match to TRBD1 (6 bases). This CDR3 contains 14 residues. The V gene's germline CDR1 is SNHLY and CDR2 FYNNEI. The V end was cut by 7 bases, the J end by 1 base, with 11 bases between. This CDR3 reads CASTSGGSNQPQHF. CDR3 in DNA: TGTGCCAGCACCTCGGGGGGCAGCAATCAGCCCCAGCATTTT.

The V and J genes are TRBV2 and TRBJ2-2; D call uncertain. The length of the CDR3 is 14 residues. Germline CDR1 SNHLY, CDR2 FYNNEI. Trimming took off 7 bases at V and 4 bases at J, with 13 bases between the two ends. The CDR3, as DNA: TGTGCCAGCAACCAGGTTGGGTCCACCGGGGAGCTGTTTTTT. Encoded protein: CASNQVGSTGELFF.

The rearrangement links TRBV12-5 to TRBJ2-7; TRBD1 might be the D (6 bases). Germline CDR1 reads LGHNT; CDR2 reads FRNRAP. The CDR3 sequence is 12 residues long. V was trimmed by 6 bases and J by 4 bases, leaving 10 bases between them. CDR3 sequence: CASGGTRYEQYF. In DNA form, the CDR3 reads TGTGCTAGTGGGGGGACACGGTACGAGCAGTACTTC. The whole variable domain, remainder taken from reference TRBV12-5 and TRBJ2-7, is DARVTQTPRHKVTEMGQEVTMRCQPILGHNTVFWYRQTMMQGLELLAYFRNRAPLDDSGMPKDRFSAEMPDATLATLKIQPSEPRDSAVYFCASGGTRYEQYFGPGTRLTVT.

This clone has just a few counts. This chain links TRBV18 with TRBJ2-2; no reliable D call. CDR1 and CDR2 from the germline V gene are KGHSH and LQKENI. Trimming pared 8 bases from V and 1 base from J, leaving 14 bases between. The CDR3 spans 15 residues. The CDR3 protein is CASKPVSENTGELFF. In nucleotides, the CDR3 is TGTGCCAGCAAACCAGTGTCAGAGAACACCGGGGAGCTGTTTTTT.